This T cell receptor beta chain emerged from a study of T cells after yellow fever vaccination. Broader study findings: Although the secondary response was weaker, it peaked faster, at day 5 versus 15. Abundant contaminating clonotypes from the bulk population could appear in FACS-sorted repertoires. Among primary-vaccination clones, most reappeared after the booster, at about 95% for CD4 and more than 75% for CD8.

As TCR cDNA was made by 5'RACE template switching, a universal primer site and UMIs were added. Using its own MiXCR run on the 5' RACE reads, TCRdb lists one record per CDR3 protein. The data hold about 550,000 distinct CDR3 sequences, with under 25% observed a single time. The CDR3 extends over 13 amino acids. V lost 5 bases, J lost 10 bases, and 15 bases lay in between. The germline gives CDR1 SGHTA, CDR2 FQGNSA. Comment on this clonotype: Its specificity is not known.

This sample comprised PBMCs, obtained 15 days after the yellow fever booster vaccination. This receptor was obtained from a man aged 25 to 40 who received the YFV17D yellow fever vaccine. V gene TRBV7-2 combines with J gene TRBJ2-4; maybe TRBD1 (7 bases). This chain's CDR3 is CASSPTRGEIQYF. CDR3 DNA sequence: TGTGCCAGCAGCCCAACCAGGGGGGAAATTCAGTACTTC. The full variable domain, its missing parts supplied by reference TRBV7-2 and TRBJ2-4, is GAGVSQSPSNKVTEKGKDVELRCDPISGHTALYWYRQSLGQGLEFLIYFQGNSAPDKSGLPSDRFSAERTGGSVSTLTIQRTQQEDSAVYLCASSPTRGEIQYFGAGTRLSVL.